This passage covers 16 T cell receptor beta chains from one sample sequenced in a study of patients and donors after allogeneic stem cell transplantation. Via MiXCR, TCRdb re-called the RT-PCR reads, giving one row per CDR3 protein. The sample has around 200,000 distinct CDR3 sequences, less than 50% seen once. The sequenced material came from blood, either unsorted or a sorted T cell fraction (not recorded which). The receptors shown here come from a human donor who was either an allogeneic HSCT recipient or a stem cell or donor lymphocyte infusion donor (not recorded which). It is not recorded whose cells these are; they may come from a transplant donor.

The chain uses TRBV24-1 and TRBJ1-6; D is unresolved. The CDR3 has 10 residues. Germline V gene sequence: CDR1 KGHDR, CDR2 SFDVKD. The CDR3 sequence: CGLLNSPLHF. For the CDR3, the DNA is TGTGGACTCTTGAATTCACCCCTCCACTTT.

A few counts support this clonotype. The CDR3 sequence: CASSLALQSPGELFF. CDR3 nucleotide sequence: TGTGCCAGCAGCTTAGCGCTACAGTCACCCGGGGAGCTGTTTTTT. This sequence joins TRBV7-7 and TRBJ2-2, with D unresolved. The CDR3 contains 15 residues. Per germline, CDR1 SSHAT and CDR2 FNYEAQ (reference sequence). V lost 0 bases, J lost 6 bases, and 11 bases lay in between.

The J gene is TRBJ1-2, the V gene TRBV11-2, with 10 bases lining up with TRBD1. CDR1 is SGHAT, CDR2 FQNNGV, per germline. Losses at the gene ends were 5 bases for V and 3 bases for J; bases not matched to a gene: 3. CDR3 length equals 14 residues. CDR3 amino acids: CASSLTGGDYGYTF. For the CDR3, the DNA is TGTGCCAGCAGCCTGACAGGGGGCGACTATGGCTACACCTTC.

The chain joins TRBV20-1 to TRBJ1-2; D not certain. There are 12 residues in the CDR3. Germline V gives CDR1 DFQATT, CDR2 SNEGSKA (reference sequence). The V end was cut by 1 base, the J end by 4 bases, with 7 bases between. Written as DNA, the CDR3 is TGCAGTGCTAGAGTCACAGTCTATGGCTACACCTTC. Protein sequence: CSARVTVYGYTF.

The rearrangement uses TRBV5-6 and TRBJ2-7; a possible D gene is TRBD2 (5 bases). V was clipped by 4 bases and J by 3 bases, with 11 bases between them. Germline V gene data show CDR1 as SGHDT and CDR2 as YYEEEE. The CDR3 totals 13 residues. The CDR3: CASSPRGIYEQYF. CDR3 in DNA: TGTGCCAGCAGCCCACGGGGAATCTACGAGCAGTACTTC.

V is TRBV20-1 and J is TRBJ2-7; 9 nucleotides agree with TRBD2. The CDR3 consists of 18 residues. Looked up from germline, CDR1 is DFQATT and CDR2 is SNEGSKA (reference sequence). Trimming cost V 5 bases and J 0 bases; bases outside gene matches: 17. In DNA form, the CDR3 reads TGCAGTGCTTGCCCCCATGGTAGCGGGGGTGTTATCTCCTACGAGCAGTACTTC. Translation: CSACPHGSGGVISYEQYF.

In nucleotides, the CDR3 is TGTGCCATCGGAGACAGGAGAAACACCGGGGAGCTGTTTTTT. Amino acids: CAIGDRRNTGELFF. The chain couples TRBV10-3 to TRBJ2-2, with TRBD1 as a possible D gene (6 bases). The V gene lost 8 bases and the J gene lost 2 bases, with 12 bases spanning the gap. Germline CDR1 and CDR2: ENHRY and SYGVKD. The CDR3 loop spans 14 amino acids.

Only a few counts were recorded for this clonotype. The chain recombines TRBV7-9 with TRBJ1-2; D is uncertain. The CDR3 totals 12 residues. CDR1 and CDR2 (germline): SEHNR, FQNEAQ (reference sequence). V was pared by 0 bases and J by 8 bases, with 7 bases between. The CDR3 sequence is CASSLAGRGYTF. The CDR3 coding sequence is TGTGCCAGCAGCTTAGCCGGCCGGGGCTACACCTTC. Variable domain in full (rest from reference TRBV7-9 and TRBJ1-2): DTGVSQNPRHKITKRGQNVTFRCDPISEHNRLYWYRQTLGQGPEFLTYFQNEAQLEKSRLLSDRFSAERPKGSFSTLEIQRTEQGDSAMYLCASSLAGRGYTFGSGTRLTVV.

This clonotype has a handful of counts. The gene calls are TRBV19 and TRBJ1-2; D is possibly TRBD1 (5 bases). CDR3 length: 17 residues. CDR1 and CDR2 from the germline V gene are LNHDA and SQIVND (reference sequence). V was clipped by 4 bases and J by 6 bases, with 24 bases between them. For the CDR3, the DNA is TGTGCCAGTAGTACCGCAGAGCCCGCGGGGCGACGCCATGGCTACACCTTC. This sequence encodes CASSTAEPAGRRHGYTF.

The genes are TRBV12-3 or TRBV12-4 and TRBJ2-7; possible D gene TRBD2, 6 bases. Trimming cost V 5 bases and J 2 bases, with 25 bases left between them. The CDR3 has 18 amino acids. The chain's CDR3 is CASSPRGWDSQTAYEQYF. The CDR3 DNA is TGTGCCAGCAGTCCGAGAGGTTGGGACTCCCAGACCGCCTACGAGCAGTACTTC.

J is TRBJ2-4 and V is TRBV25-1, with D maybe TRBD2 (6 bases). Trimming shortened V by 0 bases and J by 6 bases, and 9 bases separated the two germline ends. This CDR3 comprises 14 residues. Germline-derived CDR1 and CDR2 are MGHDK and SYGVNS. The CDR3 nucleotides read TGTGCCAGCAGTGAATATATGGAGGGAAACATTCAGTACTTC. This codes for CASSEYMEGNIQYF.

A few counts support this clonotype. For the CDR3, the DNA is TGCAGCGCTCTAACAGATACGCAGTATTTT. As protein: CSALTDTQYF. V and J are TRBV29-1 and TRBJ2-3; no firm D call. V dropped 7 bases and J dropped 3 bases, with 5 bases sitting between them. The CDR3 sequence is 10 residues long. Looked up from germline, CDR1 is SQVTM and CDR2 is ANQGSEA.

This clonotype has a handful of counts. The V and J genes are TRBV10-3 and TRBJ2-2; 8 bases agree with TRBD1. There are 17 residues in the CDR3. From germline, CDR1 is ENHRY and CDR2 SYGVKD. Trimming cost V 5 bases and J 3 bases; bases outside gene matches: 11. CDR3 sequence (DNA): TGTGCCATCAGTCCCCACTCAGGGGGCGTGGACACCGGGGAGCTGTTTTTT. Translating it yields CAISPHSGGVDTGELFF.

The chain employs TRBV7-9 and TRBJ1-4, with D perhaps TRBD1 (5 bases). CDR3 length: 15 residues. The germline gives CDR1 SEHNR, CDR2 FQNEAQ (reference sequence). With 5 bases removed from V and 6 bases from J, the gap between germline ends came to 16 bases. The CDR3 loop is CASSLREGFHEKLFF. CDR3 bases: TGTGCCAGCAGCCTACGTGAGGGGTTTCATGAAAAACTGTTTTTT.

This clonotype was observed a few times. The chain couples TRBV5-1 to TRBJ1-2; D gene uncertain. Trimming took off 1 base at V and 4 bases at J, with 8 bases between the two ends. CDR1 SGHRS and CDR2 YFSETQ come from the germline V gene. There are 13 residues in the CDR3. CDR3 coding DNA: TGCGCCAGCAGCTTGCTCGGGATCTATGGCTACACCTTC. Protein sequence: CASSLLGIYGYTF. The full variable domain, rest sourced from reference TRBV5-1 and TRBJ1-2, is KAGVTQTPRYLIKTRGQQVTLSCSPISGHRSVSWYQQTPGQGLQFLFEYFSETQRNKGNFPGRFSGRQFSNSRSEMNVSTLELGDSALYLCASSLLGIYGYTFGSGTRLTVV.

In this sample, this clonotype turned up a few times. The genes are TRBV12-3 or TRBV12-4 and TRBJ1-6; D is perhaps TRBD1 (6 bases). The CDR3 totals 14 residues. The V gene lost 6 bases and the J gene lost 3 bases, with 9 bases spanning the gap. The CDR3 DNA reads TGTGCCAGCAGCGCACAGGGCTATAATTCACCCCTCCACTTT. This gives the protein CASSAQGYNSPLHF.